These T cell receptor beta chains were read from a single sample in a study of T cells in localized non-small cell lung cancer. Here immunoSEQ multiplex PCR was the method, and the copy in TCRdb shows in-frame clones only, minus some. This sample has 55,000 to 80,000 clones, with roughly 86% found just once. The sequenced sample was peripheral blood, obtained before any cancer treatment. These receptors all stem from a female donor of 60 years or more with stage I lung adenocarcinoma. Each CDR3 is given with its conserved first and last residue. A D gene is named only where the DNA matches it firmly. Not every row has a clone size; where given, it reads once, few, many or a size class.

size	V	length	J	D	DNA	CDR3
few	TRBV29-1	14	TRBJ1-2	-	TGCAGCGTTGAAGACAGGGGAGGTTCCTATGGCTACACCTTC	CSVEDRGGSYGYTF
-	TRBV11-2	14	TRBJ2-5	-	TGTGCCAGCAGCTTAATTCAGTACCAAGAGACCCAGTACTTC	CASSLIQYQETQYF
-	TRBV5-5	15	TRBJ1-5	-	TGTGCCAGCAGACGGGACCTAGGAGGCAATCAGCCCCAGCATTTT	CASRRDLGGNQPQHF
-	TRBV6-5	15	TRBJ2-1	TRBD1	TGTGCCAGCAGTTACAGTGACAGGGGAAGCAATGAGCAGTTCTTC	CASSYSDRGSNEQFF
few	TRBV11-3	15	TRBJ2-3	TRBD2	TGTGCCAGCAGCTTAAACGGGAGGGACACAGATACGCAGTATTTT	CASSLNGRDTDTQYF
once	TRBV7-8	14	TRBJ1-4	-	TGTGCCAGCAGCTTAGCGAAAGGGAATGAAAAACTGTTTTTT	CASSLAKGNEKLFF
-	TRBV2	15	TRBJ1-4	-	TGTGCCAGCGTTCTGGGACAAGGGGCGTTGGAAAAACTGTTTTTT	CASVLGQGALEKLFF
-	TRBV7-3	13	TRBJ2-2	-	TGTGCCAGCAGCTTAAGCCGGGCCGGGGAGCTGTTTTTT	CASSLSRAGELFF
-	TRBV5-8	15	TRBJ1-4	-	TGTGCCAGCAGCGTCGATAGACCGGGGATGGGAAAACTGTTTTTT	CASSVDRPGMGKLFF
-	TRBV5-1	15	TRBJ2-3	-	TGCGCCAGCAGCATTAGCGGAAGTAGCACAGATACGCAGTATTTT	CASSISGSSTDTQYF
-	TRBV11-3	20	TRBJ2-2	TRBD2	TGTGCCAGCAGCTTCCCGAAAATGGATAGCGGGAGGCCTAACACCGGGGAGCTGTTTTTT	CASSFPKMDSGRPNTGELFF
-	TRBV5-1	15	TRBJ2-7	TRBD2	TGCGCCAGCAGGCCCCGACTAGCGGGATTCTACGAGCAGTACTTC	CASRPRLAGFYEQYF
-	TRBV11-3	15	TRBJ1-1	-	TGTGCCAGCAGCTTCTCGAGTCAGTCGAACACTGAAGCTTTCTTT	CASSFSSQSNTEAFF
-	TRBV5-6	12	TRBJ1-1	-	TGTGCCAGCAGCTTGGCTGAGGGGTTGGCTTTCTTT	CASSLAEGLAFF
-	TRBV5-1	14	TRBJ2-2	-	TGCGCCAGCAGCTCGGGCAGCGGCACCGGGGAGCTGTTTTTT	CASSSGSGTGELFF
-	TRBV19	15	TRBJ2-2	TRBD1	TGTGCCAGTAGTACCGGACAGGGAAAGAGGGGGGAGCTGTTTTTT	CASSTGQGKRGELFF
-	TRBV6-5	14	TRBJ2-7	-	TGTGCCAGCAGTTACTCGGACTTCAGTTACGAGCAGTACTTC	CASSYSDFSYEQYF
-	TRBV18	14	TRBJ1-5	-	TGTGCCAGCTCCGCTTCCCTATACGGTCAGCCCCAGCATTTT	CASSASLYGQPQHF
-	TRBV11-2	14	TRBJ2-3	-	TGTGCCAGCAGCTTAGTCGGACTCCCGGACACGCAGTATTTT	CASSLVGLPDTQYF
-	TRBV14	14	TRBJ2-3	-	TGTGCCAGCAGCCAAGATTGGAGCACAGATACGCAGTATTTT	CASSQDWSTDTQYF
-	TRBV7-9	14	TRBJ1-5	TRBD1	TGTGCCAGCAGCTTCGGGACAGGGATTCAGCCCCAGCATTTT	CASSFGTGIQPQHF
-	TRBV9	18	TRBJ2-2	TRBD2	TGTGCCAGCAGCGCCCGGGGGGGTGCGGGAGGGCTCACCGGGGAGCTGTTTTTT	CASSARGGAGGLTGELFF
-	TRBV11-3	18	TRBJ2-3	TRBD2	TGTGCCAGCAGCTGGGGACTAGCGGGAAGAGGTGGCACAGATACGCAGTATTTT	CASSWGLAGRGGTDTQYF
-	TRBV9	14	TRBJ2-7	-	TGTGCCAGCAGCGTTCAAAGTGACTTCGGCGAGCAGTACTTC	CASSVQSDFGEQYF
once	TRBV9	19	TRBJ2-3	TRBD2	TGTGCCAGCAGCGCTACCTCCTTAGCGGGAGGGTACTTTAGGCATACGCAGTATTTT	CASSATSLAGGYFRHTQYF
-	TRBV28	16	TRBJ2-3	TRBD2	TGTGCCAGCAGTTCCTTAGCGGGGGGACGCACAGATACGCAGTATTTT	CASSSLAGGRTDTQYF
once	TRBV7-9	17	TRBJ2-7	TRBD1	TGTGCCAGCAGCTATAGTGTCCGGACAGGAAGCTCCTACGAGCAGTACTTC	CASSYSVRTGSSYEQYF
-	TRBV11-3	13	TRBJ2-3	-	TGTGCCAGCAGCTGGGAGGTCCCAGATACGCAGTATTTT	CASSWEVPDTQYF
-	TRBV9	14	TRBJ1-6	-	TGTGCCAGCAGCCTAGTCTCCTATAATTCACCCCTCCACTTT	CASSLVSYNSPLHF
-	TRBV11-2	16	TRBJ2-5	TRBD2	TGTGCCAGCAGCTTGTTACTGGCGGGAGGGGTGGAGACCCAGTACTTC	CASSLLLAGGVETQYF
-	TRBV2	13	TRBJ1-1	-	TGTGCCGGACTTACAGGGAGACGGACTGAAGCTTTCTTT	CAGLTGRRTEAFF
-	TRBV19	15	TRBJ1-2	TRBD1	TGTGCCAGTAGTATCAGGGGACAGGGGGAGAATGGCTACACCTTC	CASSIRGQGENGYTF
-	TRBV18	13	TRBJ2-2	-	TGTGCCAGCTCACCATTGAACACCGGGGAGCTGTTTTTT	CASSPLNTGELFF
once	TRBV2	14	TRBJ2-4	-	TGTGCCAGCAGGGGGGACCGGGCCAAAAACATTCAGTACTTC	CASRGDRAKNIQYF
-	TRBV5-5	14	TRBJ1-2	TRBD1	TGTGCCAGCAGCTTGGGACAGGGGAACTATGGCTACACCTTC	CASSLGQGNYGYTF
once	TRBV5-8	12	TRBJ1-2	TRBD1	TGTGCCAGCAGCCGATGGACAGGCTCCTGGGCCTTC	CASSRWTGSWAF
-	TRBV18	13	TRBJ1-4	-	TGTGCCAGCTCACCAGGGGTTGGAGAAAAACTGTTTTTT	CASSPGVGEKLFF
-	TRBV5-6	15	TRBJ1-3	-	TGTGCCAGCAGCTTGGTACAGGGAAGTGGAAACACCATATATTTT	CASSLVQGSGNTIYF
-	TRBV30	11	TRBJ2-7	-	TGTGCCTGGAGCCCCGCCGGGGTGCAGTACTTC	CAWSPAGVQYF
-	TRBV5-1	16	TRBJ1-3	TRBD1	TGCGCCAGCAGCTCCGGGACAGGGGGCTCGGGAAACACCATATATTTT	CASSSGTGGSGNTIYF
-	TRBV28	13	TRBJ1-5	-	TGTGCCAGCAAAGACAGGTTGAATCAGCCCCAGCATTTT	CASKDRLNQPQHF
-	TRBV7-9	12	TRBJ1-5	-	TGTGCCAGCAGCCCTACAGGGAGGCCCCAGCATTTT	CASSPTGRPQHF
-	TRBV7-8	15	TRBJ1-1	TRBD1	TGTGCCAGCAGCATCCAGGGGGCGCGGAGCACTGAAGCTTTCTTT	CASSIQGARSTEAFF
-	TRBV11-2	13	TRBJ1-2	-	TGTGCCAGCAGCTTAGAGTTGACAGGCGGCTACACCTTC	CASSLELTGGYTF
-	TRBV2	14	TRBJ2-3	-	TGTGCCAGCAGTGAAGACAGAAGCACAGATACGCAGTATTTT	CASSEDRSTDTQYF
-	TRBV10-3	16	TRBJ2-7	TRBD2	TGTGCCATCAGGTTAGCGGGAGGGCCCAATTCCTACGAGCAGTACTTC	CAIRLAGGPNSYEQYF
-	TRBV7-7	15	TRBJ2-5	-	TGTGCTAGCAGCTTAGTTGGCGGGGCTCAAGAGACCCAGTACTTC	CASSLVGGAQETQYF